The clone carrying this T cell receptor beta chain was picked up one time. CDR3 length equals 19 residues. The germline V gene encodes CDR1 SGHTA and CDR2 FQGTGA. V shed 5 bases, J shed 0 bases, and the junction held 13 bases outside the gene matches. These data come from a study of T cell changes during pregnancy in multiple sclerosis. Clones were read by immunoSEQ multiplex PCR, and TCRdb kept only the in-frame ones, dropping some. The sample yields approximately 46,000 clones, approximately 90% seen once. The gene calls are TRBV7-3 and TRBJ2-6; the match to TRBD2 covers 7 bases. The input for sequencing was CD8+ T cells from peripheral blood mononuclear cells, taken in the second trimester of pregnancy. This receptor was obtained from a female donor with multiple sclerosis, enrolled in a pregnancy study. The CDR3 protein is CASSPMGGVPYSGANVLTF. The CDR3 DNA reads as TGTGCCAGCAGCCCCATGGGAGGGGTCCCCTACTCTGGGGCCAACGTCCTGACTTTC.